This T cell receptor (beta chain) was documented in a study of control samples from healthy donors and cancer patients. The repertoire was sequenced with immunoSEQ multiplex PCR; TCRdb's copy has only in-frame clones and lacks some. The repertoire includes about 40,000 clones, about 94% of them detected once, and approximately 3.8% sits in the top ten. Trimming shortened V by 6 bases and J by 4 bases, and 20 bases separated the two germline ends. The CDR3 extends over 16 amino acids. The germline V gene has CDR1 LGHNA and CDR2 YSLEER. This TCR derives from a woman aged 50 to 60 in good health. Material: blood. V gene TRBV4-3 combines with J gene TRBJ2-3; D not certain. As DNA, the CDR3 is TGCGCCAGCAGTCTCTATTCCAGGCTACGATCAGATACGCAGTATTTT. It yields the protein CASSLYSRLRSDTQYF.